The 27 T cell receptor beta chains listed next were all sequenced from one sample in a study of cytomegalovirus exposure and HLA in healthy donors. The study ran its PCR with 60 Vbeta and 13 Jbeta primers. This table comes from immunoSEQ multiplex PCR, and its TCRdb copy is limited to in-frame clones, with some not included. The sample lists 90,000 to 140,000 clones, 83% seen once, with roughly 6.1% in the top ten. Sequencing was carried out using PBMCs. Every receptor here comes from a man between 18 and 35 years old in good health and CMV-seronegative.

This rearrangement joins TRBV28 to TRBJ1-2; no firm D call. The CDR3 has 13 amino acids. The ends were cut back, 5 bases at V and 7 bases at J, with 14 bases in the middle. Germline-derived CDR1 and CDR2 are MDHEN and SYDVKM. The CDR3 nucleotides read TGTGCCAGCAGTCCCGGGCCGGCGGGTGGCTACACCTTC. Its protein product is CASSPGPAGGYTF.

The chain recombines TRBV7-9 with TRBJ2-1, with D maybe TRBD2 (6 bases). Germline lookup yields CDR1 SEHNR and CDR2 FQNEAQ (reference sequence). CDR3 length: 17 amino acids. V was trimmed by 1 base and J by 6 bases, leaving 19 bases between them. CDR3 sequence: CASSLEARGRSINEQFF. CDR3 in DNA: TGTGCCAGCAGCTTAGAGGCCCGGGGGAGAAGTATCAATGAGCAGTTCTTC.

The chain combines TRBV19 with TRBJ1-1, with 7 bases aligning to TRBD1. The junction had 11 bases not matched to a gene; V was cut back by 5 bases and J by 11 bases. CDR3 length: 13 amino acids. The germline gives CDR1 LNHDA, CDR2 SQIVND (reference sequence). The CDR3 DNA sequence: TGTGCCAGTAGTGCGAAGACAGGGTTGTTGGCTTTCTTT. Translating gives CASSAKTGLLAFF.

The J gene is TRBJ1-2, the V gene TRBV6-1, with 9 bases matching TRBD1. This CDR3 spans 14 amino acids. Trimming at V came to 7 bases and at J to 1 base, leaving 4 bases not matched to a gene. The germline CDR1 and CDR2 sequences are MNHNS and SASEGT. The CDR3 reads CASIQGAVNYGYTF. DNA for the CDR3: TGTGCCAGCATACAGGGGGCCGTTAACTATGGCTACACCTTC.

This chain joins TRBV5-1 and TRBJ2-1; TRBD1 matches 8 bases. Losses at the gene ends were 0 bases for V and 4 bases for J; bases not matched to a gene: 3. CDR1 and CDR2 (germline): SGHRS, YFSETQ. CDR3 size: 15 residues. The chain's CDR3 is CASSLAGTGYNEQFF. DNA of the CDR3: TGCGCCAGCAGCTTGGCCGGGACAGGATACAATGAGCAGTTCTTC.

Worth noting for this clone: The junction does not match germline at one end; this may be a read error. The V call is TRBV7-7, the J call TRBJ1-1; D perhaps matches TRBD1 (5 bases). The CDR3 length is 13 residues. Germline CDR1 reads SSHAT; CDR2 reads FNYEAQ (reference sequence). CDR3 bases: TGTGCTAGCAGCGACAGAGTGGGCACTGAAGCTTTCTTT. Protein sequence: CASSDRVGTEAFF.

This clone was found a few times. The V call is TRBV11-3, the J call TRBJ2-3; TRBD2 matches 7 bases. This CDR3 region has 17 residues. Germline V lookup: CDR1 SGHNT, CDR2 YENEEA. The ends lost 2 bases at V and 5 bases at J; junction bases unmatched: 13. The CDR3 region is CASSLRAGRTRGDTQYF. The CDR3, as DNA: TGTGCCAGCAGCTTAAGAGCGGGAAGGACTAGAGGAGATACGCAGTATTTT.

The chain has TRBV29-1 and TRBJ1-2; D ambiguous. This CDR3 region has 14 residues. V shed 1 base and J shed 4 bases, with 13 bases lying between them. Germline CDR1 is SQVTM and CDR2 is ANQGSEA. DNA of the CDR3: TGCAGCGTTGAAGGTAAACGGGTTGGCTATGGCTACACCTTC. Translating it yields CSVEGKRVGYGYTF.

The V call is TRBV5-1, the J call TRBJ1-3; D uncertain. The CDR3 runs 15 residues. V shed 4 bases and J shed 0 bases, with 11 bases lying between them. Germline V gene data show CDR1 as SGHRS and CDR2 as YFSETQ. CDR3 DNA: TGCGCCAGCAGCGAGGCAGCCAACTCTGGAAACACCATATATTTT. Translation gives CASSEAANSGNTIYF.

The chain combines TRBV6-6 with TRBJ2-7, with 11 nucleotides matching TRBD1. The CDR3 has 15 amino acids. Germline CDR1 and CDR2: MNHNY and SVGAGI (reference sequence). V was clipped by 5 bases and J by 6 bases; unmatched bases: 9. Here the CDR3 reads CASSPTDRGRPEQYF. In nucleotides, the CDR3 is TGTGCCAGCAGTCCCACGGACAGGGGGCGCCCCGAGCAGTACTTC.

The chain employs TRBV4-3 and TRBJ2-1, with D maybe TRBD2 (6 bases). The V and J ends lost 0 bases and 8 bases respectively, with 17 bases between them. Germline assignment: CDR1 LGHNA and CDR2 YSLEER. The CDR3 spans 16 residues. Here the CDR3 reads CASSQDRAPTRDEQFF. The CDR3 DNA is TGCGCCAGCAGCCAAGATAGGGCACCGACTAGAGATGAGCAGTTCTTC.

The chain employs TRBV11-3 and TRBJ1-1; no definite D call. The CDR3 has 15 residues. In germline, CDR1 is SGHNT, CDR2 YENEEA. V gave up 1 base and J gave up 0 bases, with 9 bases separating them. In DNA, the CDR3 is TGTGCCAGCAGCTTAGGGGCCAGCATGAACACTGAAGCTTTCTTT. Protein product: CASSLGASMNTEAFF.

The chain combines TRBV10-2 with TRBJ1-4; D is ambiguous. The CDR3 runs to 15 residues. In germline, CDR1 is WSHSY, CDR2 SAAADI. V was trimmed by 2 bases and J by 8 bases, leaving 15 bases between them. CDR3 DNA sequence: TGCGCCAGCAGTGAGGGTGAAAGGGAGGGAGAAAAACTGTTTTTT. Its protein product is CASSEGEREGEKLFF.

Notes on this clone: Other DNA sequences in this sample translate to the same CDR3. The chain employs TRBV6-5 and TRBJ2-7, with D unresolved. This CDR3 has 14 amino acids. The germline CDR1 and CDR2 sequences are MNHEY and SVGAGI. Trimming removed 0 bases at V and 0 bases at J, with 6 bases between. The CDR3 sequence is CASSYSPSSYEQYF. In DNA, the CDR3 is TGTGCCAGCAGTTACTCACCTAGCTCCTACGAGCAGTACTTC.

This chain uses TRBV6-1 with TRBJ2-2; D might be TRBD2 (6 bases). The length of the CDR3 is 14 residues. V was trimmed by 6 bases and J by 2 bases, leaving 10 bases between them. Germline V gene lookup returns CDR1 MNHNS and CDR2 SASEGT. The CDR3 DNA is TGTGCCAGCAGGGGACTCCTTAACACCGGGGAGCTGTTTTTT. It yields the protein CASRGLLNTGELFF.

This clone was seen only once. In nucleotides, the CDR3 is TGTGCCAGCAGCAAAGGATCTAGCGGGGGGTACAATGAGCAGTTCTTC. Amino acids: CASSKGSSGGYNEQFF. The V and J genes are TRBV7-6 and TRBJ2-1; 11 bases line up with TRBD2. Germline lookup yields CDR1 SGHVS and CDR2 FNYEAQ. Trimming cost V 5 bases and J 4 bases; bases outside gene matches: 7. CDR3 length equals 16 residues. The complete variable domain, with remaining parts taken from reference TRBV7-6 and TRBJ2-1, reads GAGVSQSPRYKVTKRGQDVALRCDPISGHVSLYWYRQALGQGPEFLTYFNYEAQQDKSGLPNDRFSAERPEGSISTLTIQRTEQRDSAMYRCASSKGSSGGYNEQFFGPGTRLTVL.

There are a few counts of this clone. Here the CDR3 DNA reads TGTGCCAGCAGCTTAGTGGGAGACCAGCCCCAGCATTTT. This encodes CASSLVGDQPQHF. The genes are TRBV7-2 and TRBJ1-5; D is ambiguous. Between the trimmed V and J ends, which lost 1 base and 7 bases, there was a span of 8 bases. The CDR3 has 13 amino acids. Germline assignment: CDR1 SGHTA and CDR2 FQGNSA.

The chain couples TRBV28 to TRBJ2-1; D gene ambiguous. CDR1 and CDR2 from the germline V gene are MDHEN and SYDVKM. The CDR3 is 15 amino acids. The ends were cut back, 6 bases at V and 3 bases at J, with 15 bases in the middle. Here the CDR3 reads CASSPPGEVYNEQFF. The CDR3 nucleotides are TGTGCCAGCAGCCCTCCTGGAGAAGTCTACAATGAGCAGTTCTTC.

This chain uses TRBV18 with TRBJ1-1; the D gene is possibly TRBD1 (6 bases). Trimming removed 3 bases from V and 1 base from J, with 9 bases in between. The CDR3 covers 14 residues. Per the germline V gene, CDR1 is KGHSH and CDR2 is LQKENI. CDR3 region: CASSPMTGNTEAFF. In nucleotides, the CDR3 is TGTGCCAGCTCACCGATGACAGGGAACACTGAAGCTTTCTTT. Supplemented by reference TRBV18 and TRBJ1-1, the full variable domain reads NAGVMQNPRHLVRRRGQEARLRCSPMKGHSHVYWYRQLPEEGLKFMVYLQKENIIDESGMPKERFSAEFPKEGPSILRIQQVVRGDSAAYFCASSPMTGNTEAFFGQGTRLTVV.

This clone has only one observation. The chain carries TRBV11-2 and TRBJ2-2; D not resolved. In germline, CDR1 is SGHAT, CDR2 FQNNGV. V lost 0 bases to trimming and J lost 1 base, with 6 bases between them. The CDR3 length is 15 residues. Written as DNA, the CDR3 is TGTGCCAGCAGCTTAGAACTTAGGAACACCGGGGAGCTGTTTTTT. It specifies CASSLELRNTGELFF.

The J gene is TRBJ2-7, the V gene TRBV2, with 10 bases matching TRBD1. V lost 2 bases to trimming and J lost 2 bases; unmatched junction nucleotides: 9. The CDR3 is 17 amino acids. Germline-derived CDR1 and CDR2 are SNHLY and FYNNEI. As DNA, the CDR3 is TGTGCCAGCAGTGAATTAGAGGGGACAGGGGTAACCTACGAGCAGTACTTC. The encoded protein is CASSELEGTGVTYEQYF.

This rearrangement joins TRBV4-3 to TRBJ2-1, with TRBD1 matching 11 bases. Unmatched junction bases numbered 10, after V lost 0 bases and J lost 6 bases. The germline V gene has CDR1 LGHNA and CDR2 YSLEER. The CDR3 runs to 18 residues. The CDR3 sequence is CASSQDLDGQGAVNEQFF. CDR3 DNA: TGCGCCAGCAGCCAAGATTTGGATGGACAGGGGGCCGTCAATGAGCAGTTCTTC.

The rearrangement links TRBV7-9 to TRBJ2-5; TRBD2 aligns across 10 bases. The ends lost 5 bases at V and 3 bases at J; junction bases unmatched: 12. CDR1 SEHNR and CDR2 FQNEAQ come from the germline V gene (reference sequence). The CDR3 length is 17 residues. CDR3 sequence (DNA): TGTGCCAGCAGCCTTACGGCCCTTGGACTAGCGGAAGAGACCCAGTACTTC. Its translation is CASSLTALGLAEETQYF.

V usage is TRBV4-3 and J usage is TRBJ1-1, with 9 bases identical to TRBD1. This CDR3 is built from 15 residues. CDR1 and CDR2 from the germline V gene are LGHNA and YSLEER. V shed 0 bases, J shed 6 bases, and the junction held 5 bases outside the gene matches. The CDR3 coding sequence is TGCGCCAGCAGCCAAGATATCTGGACAGGGGCTGAAGCTTTCTTT. This encodes CASSQDIWTGAEAFF.

V is TRBV5-1 and J is TRBJ2-1, with 7 bases identical to TRBD1. Germline loops: CDR1 SGHRS, CDR2 YFSETQ. V shed 2 bases, J shed 4 bases, and the junction held 9 bases outside the gene matches. This CDR3 has 16 amino acids. The CDR3 region has the DNA TGCGCCAGCAGCTTACAGGGGATCACGACATACAATGAGCAGTTCTTC. It yields the protein CASSLQGITTYNEQFF. The variable domain in full, completed from reference TRBV5-1 and TRBJ2-1, reads KAGVTQTPRYLIKTRGQQVTLSCSPISGHRSVSWYQQTPGQGLQFLFEYFSETQRNKGNFPGRFSGRQFSNSRSEMNVSTLELGDSALYLCASSLQGITTYNEQFFGPGTRLTVL.

The chain is built from TRBV9 and TRBJ1-1; TRBD1 is a possible D gene (5 bases). Germline CDR1 SGDLS, CDR2 YYNGEE. Trimming stripped 0 bases from V and 1 base from J, with 16 bases between. CDR3 length: 17 amino acids. This chain's CDR3 is CASSVVPVGRENTEAFF. The CDR3, as DNA: TGTGCCAGCAGCGTAGTTCCCGTGGGCAGGGAGAACACTGAAGCTTTCTTT. Looking up the rest from reference TRBV9 and TRBJ1-1 gives the full variable domain: DSGVTQTPKHLITATGQRVTLRCSPRSGDLSVYWYQQSLDQGLQFLIQYYNGEERAKGNILERFSAQQFPDLHSELNLSSLELGDSALYFCASSVVPVGRENTEAFFGQGTRLTVV.

The chain couples TRBV2 to TRBJ2-2; 13 nucleotides line up with TRBD2. V was clipped by 7 bases and J by 4 bases; unmatched bases: 3. The CDR3 is 15 amino acids. Germline lookup yields CDR1 SNHLY and CDR2 FYNNEI. CDR3 DNA: TGTGCCAGCACCGGACTAGCGGGAGTCACCGGGGAGCTGTTTTTT. It encodes CASTGLAGVTGELFF.